This T cell receptor (beta chain) was recorded in a study of technical replicates of blood from several donors. The assay was immunoSEQ multiplex PCR, and TCRdb's table has in-frame clones only and misses some. The profile shows tens of thousands of clones, 85% to 95% of them singletons. Germline lookup yields CDR1 SGHRS and CDR2 YFSETQ. The CDR3 length is 20 residues. J was trimmed by 0 bases and V by 2 bases; bases with no gene match: 12. The source of this sequence is a human donor in good health. The sample taken for sequencing was T cells isolated from PBMCs. J is TRBJ2-2 and V is TRBV5-1; 11 nucleotides agree with TRBD2. The CDR3 loop is CASSFTIPGTSGPNTGELFF. The CDR3, as DNA: TGCGCCAGCAGCTTTACTATCCCCGGGACTAGCGGACCGAACACCGGGGAGCTGTTTTTT. Using reference TRBV5-1 and TRBJ2-2 for the parts outside the CDR3, the full variable domain is KAGVTQTPRYLIKTRGQQVTLSCSPISGHRSVSWYQQTPGQGLQFLFEYFSETQRNKGNFPGRFSGRQFSNSRSEMNVSTLELGDSALYLCASSFTIPGTSGPNTGELFFGEGSRLTVL.